These 11 T cell receptor beta chains were sequenced from one sample in a study of spatial heterogeneity in lung cancer. TCRdb redid the calling of the 5' RACE reads with MiXCR, one entry per CDR3 protein. The sample lists 9,500 to 15,000 distinct CDR3 sequences, about 6.2% occurring once. The time point here: sample taken at primary tumor resection. Sequencing of whole RNA from tumor, nontumor lung or frozen PBMC involved no sorting. The sequenced sample was normal lung tissue next to the tumor, obtained at surgery. The receptors come from a male donor with early-stage non-small cell lung cancer.

This clonotype came up many times. The rearrangement uses TRBV29-1 and TRBJ2-1, with 7 bases fitting TRBD2. V shed 5 bases, J shed 5 bases, and the junction held 9 bases outside the gene matches. CDR3 size: 14 residues. Germline V gene lookup returns CDR1 SQVTM and CDR2 ANQGSEA. CDR3 in DNA: TGCAGCGTTAACCCAAGCGGGATGAACAATGAGCAGTTCTTC. This translates into CSVNPSGMNNEQFF.

The chain is built from TRBV7-2 and TRBJ2-5, with D uncertain. The germline V and J ends were trimmed by 1 base and 0 bases, with 9 bases remaining between them. The length of the CDR3 is 15 residues. Germline assignment: CDR1 SGHTA and CDR2 FQGNSA. As DNA, the CDR3 is TGTGCCAGCAGCTTAGGCGCGGCCAACCAAGAGACCCAGTACTTC. This codes for CASSLGAANQETQYF.

This clonotype was recorded at least ten times. The rearrangement uses TRBV7-2 and TRBJ2-7, with D perhaps given as TRBD1 or TRBD2 (5 bases each). The CDR3 has 15 residues. V was shortened by 4 bases and J by 2 bases, with 15 bases between the two germline ends. The germline V gene encodes CDR1 SGHTA and CDR2 FQGNSA. CDR3 loop: CASSSTGTDPYEQYF. CDR3 coding DNA: TGTGCCAGCAGCTCCACCGGGACGGATCCCTACGAGCAGTACTTC.

This clonotype has a count of ten or more. The rearrangement links TRBV5-4 to TRBJ2-5; D may be TRBD1 (6 bases). Germline-derived CDR1 and CDR2 are SGHNT and YYREEE (reference sequence). Trimming removed 4 bases from V and 5 bases from J, with 15 bases in between. The CDR3 contains 14 residues. DNA of the CDR3: TGTGCCAGCAGCGGAACAGGGTTCGGGGAGACCCAGTACTTC. Its translation is CASSGTGFGETQYF.

The table lists this clonotype with many counts. V is TRBV27 and J is TRBJ1-2, with TRBD1 identical over 11 bases. This CDR3 contains 13 residues. Germline V gene sequence: CDR1 MNHEY, CDR2 SMNVEV (reference sequence). V shed 5 bases and J 8 bases; nucleotides not matched to a gene: 4. The DNA for the CDR3 is TGTGCCAGCAGTGCGGGACAGGGGGGCGGCTACACCTTC. As protein: CASSAGQGGGYTF.

This clonotype was seen ten or more times. V and J are TRBV7-2 and TRBJ2-3; TRBD2 matches at 7 bases. In germline, CDR1 is SGHTA, CDR2 FQGNSA. With V trimmed by 1 base and J by 2 bases, 6 bases remained unmatched. This CDR3 is built from 16 residues. CDR3 loop: CASSLGPGLTTDTQYF. The CDR3 DNA reads TGTGCCAGCAGCTTAGGTCCGGGACTAACCACAGATACGCAGTATTTT.

This clonotype has ten or more counts. The chain carries TRBV27 and TRBJ2-2; a possible D gene is TRBD2 (5 bases). CDR3 length: 15 amino acids. The V end was cut by 2 bases, the J end by 2 bases, with 9 bases between. Germline V gives CDR1 MNHEY, CDR2 SMNVEV (reference sequence). CDR3: CASSLKEVNTGELFF. As DNA, the CDR3 is TGTGCCAGCAGTTTAAAGGAGGTTAACACCGGGGAGCTGTTTTTT.

This clonotype was seen many times. This rearrangement joins TRBV29-1 to TRBJ1-1, with unresolved D. The V end lost 2 bases, the J end lost 8 bases, and 12 bases lay between the germline ends. The CDR3 runs 12 residues. The germline gives CDR1 SQVTM, CDR2 ANQGSEA. The CDR3 DNA is TGCAGCGTTGAATTTTCCGGGCCCGAAGCTTTCTTT. This gives the protein CSVEFSGPEAFF.

This clonotype appeared many times. The genes are TRBV18 and TRBJ1-5, with D unclear. Per germline, CDR1 KGHSH and CDR2 LQKENI. The CDR3 is 16 residues long. Trimming removed 2 bases from V and 0 bases from J, with 11 bases in between. The CDR3 DNA sequence: TGTGCCAGCTCACCAAAAGGGCGGAATAGCAATCAGCCCCAGCATTTT. It translates to CASSPKGRNSNQPQHF. Supplemented by reference TRBV18 and TRBJ1-5, the full variable domain reads NAGVMQNPRHLVRRRGQEARLRCSPMKGHSHVYWYRQLPEEGLKFMVYLQKENIIDESGMPKERFSAEFPKEGPSILRIQQVVRGDSAAYFCASSPKGRNSNQPQHFGDGTRLSIL.

This clonotype was seen many times. The CDR3 is CASRSLPRGIFAGQTPSTDTQYF. DNA for the CDR3: TGTGCCAGCAGGTCCCTACCTCGGGGCATTTTTGCGGGACAGACTCCTAGCACAGATACGCAGTATTTT. V is TRBV12-3 or TRBV12-4 and J is TRBJ2-3; D perhaps matches TRBD1 (7 bases). V lost 6 bases and J lost 0, with 37 bases in between. The CDR3 is 23 residues long.

The V and J genes are TRBV20-1 and TRBJ2-5; 11 bases are shared with TRBD1. V lost 2 bases to trimming and J lost 5 bases; unmatched junction nucleotides: 10. Looked up from germline, CDR1 is DFQATT and CDR2 is SNEGSKA (reference sequence). This CDR3 has 16 residues. CDR3 in amino acids: CSARPSGQGGRETQYF. CDR3 in DNA: TGCAGTGCTAGACCGTCGGGACAGGGGGGCCGTGAGACCCAGTACTTC.